The 30 T cell receptor beta chains reported below all come from one sample, sequenced in a study of human T cells and chemical hapten exposure. Noted time point: patch test 1, 2 weeks after DPC sensitization. Sample treatment: therapeutic diphenylcyclopropenone sensitization with weekly scalp DPC. TCRdb re-called the RACE reads through MiXCR, storing one row per CDR3 protein. The sample contains 95,000 to 100,000 distinct CDR3 sequences, 9.5% to 15% of which appear only once. The specimen was whole blood, collected in connection with sensitization to the hapten diphenylcyclopropenone (DPC). Receptor source: a woman in her thirties or forties with alopecia areata. Some clones in this sample may be carry-over from other donors' samples.

This clonotype was picked up a small number of times. The rearrangement links TRBV18 to TRBJ2-3, with 10 bases aligning to TRBD1. Germline assignment: CDR1 KGHSH and CDR2 LQKENI. The CDR3 loop spans 16 amino acids. V shed 3 bases, J shed 4 bases, and the junction held 7 bases outside the gene matches. This chain's CDR3 is CASSPPGQGRADTQYF. CDR3 coding DNA: TGTGCCAGCTCACCGCCGGGACAGGGGCGGGCAGATACGCAGTATTTT.

This clonotype was picked up a small number of times. J is TRBJ1-3 and V is TRBV28; D call uncertain. The V and J ends lost 4 bases and 0 bases respectively, with 10 bases between them. This CDR3 is built from 15 residues. Germline lookup yields CDR1 MDHEN and CDR2 SYDVKM. The CDR3: CASSYDGSSGNTIYF. CDR3 coding DNA: TGTGCCAGCAGTTATGACGGTAGCTCTGGAAACACCATATATTTT.

V and J are TRBV24-1 and TRBJ2-1, with a weak D call TRBD1 (5 bases). The length of the CDR3 is 11 residues. The V and J ends lost 6 bases and 7 bases respectively, with 6 bases between them. Per the germline V gene, CDR1 is KGHDR and CDR2 is SFDVKD. In DNA form, the CDR3 reads TGTGCCACCAGTAAGGGGAATGAGCAGTTCTTC. It yields the protein CATSKGNEQFF.

This clonotype occurred many times. J is TRBJ2-3 and V is TRBV29-1; no firm D call. V was clipped by 4 bases and J by 0 bases, with 5 bases between them. Germline V lookup: CDR1 SQVTM, CDR2 ANQGSEA. The CDR3 length is 12 residues. For the CDR3, the DNA is TGCAGCGTTGGAGTTAGCACAGATACGCAGTATTTT. Amino acids: CSVGVSTDTQYF.

The sample holds a few counts of this clonotype. The chain recombines TRBV21-1 with TRBJ1-4. TRBV21-1 is noted as a pseudogene. This CDR3 contains 18 residues. The chain's CDR3 is CASSRERAGPATNEKLFF. The CDR3 DNA reads TGTGCCAGCAGCCGAGAGAGGGCGGGCCCCGCAACTAATGAAAAACTGTTTTTT.

The V call is TRBV18, the J call TRBJ1-4; D remains unclear. Trimming took off 3 bases at V and 8 bases at J, with 10 bases between the two ends. CDR1 and CDR2 from the germline V gene are KGHSH and LQKENI. CDR3 length equals 13 residues. CDR3 in amino acids: CASSPVIEEKLFF. The CDR3 DNA is TGTGCCAGCTCACCGGTGATCGAGGAAAAACTGTTTTTT.

This clonotype was seen more than once but under ten times. The chain couples TRBV6-5 to TRBJ2-5; D not resolved. The germline V and J ends were trimmed by 2 bases and 5 bases, with 15 bases remaining between them. In germline, CDR1 is MNHEY, CDR2 SVGAGI. The CDR3 has 15 residues. DNA for the CDR3: TGTGCCAGCAGTTACAACCCTCGGGCGACCGAGACCCAGTACTTC. This codes for CASSYNPRATETQYF.

The V gene is TRBV6-1, the J gene TRBJ2-7; 11 bases map to TRBD2. The germline V gene has CDR1 MNHNS and CDR2 SASEGT. J lost 8 bases, V lost 4 bases, and 7 bases had no gene match. There are 14 residues in the CDR3. The CDR3 loop reads CASSVGLAGPQQYF. The CDR3 bases are TGTGCCAGCAGTGTCGGACTAGCGGGCCCTCAGCAGTACTTC.

A few counts support this clonotype. This CDR3 reads CSAEGADIRQYF. As DNA, the CDR3 is TGCAGCGCCGAGGGGGCTGACATAAGGCAGTACTTC. The rearrangement links TRBV29-1 to TRBJ2-7; 7 bases line up with TRBD1. V shed 7 bases and J 9 bases; nucleotides not matched to a gene: 12. Germline loops: CDR1 SQVTM, CDR2 ANQGSEA. The CDR3 sequence is 12 residues long.

This clonotype was found a few times. V is TRBV7-6 and J is TRBJ2-2; 8 nucleotides line up with TRBD2. The germline CDR1 and CDR2 sequences are SGHVS and FNYEAQ. After removal of 6 bases from V and 3 bases from J, the junction contained 9 bases not matched to a gene. The CDR3 is 16 residues long. CDR3 in DNA: TGTGCCAGCAGTACCGGCGGGGGGAGGTACACCGGGGAGCTGTTTTTT. Translated: CASSTGGGRYTGELFF.

A few counts support this clonotype. The chain has TRBV4-2 and TRBJ2-3; D is perhaps TRBD2 (7 bases). The CDR3 runs 16 residues. The V and J ends lost 0 bases and 4 bases respectively, with 14 bases between them. Germline loops: CDR1 LGHNA, CDR2 YNFKEQ. Here the CDR3 DNA reads TGTGCCAGCAGCCAAGAGGAGGGAGGGGGGGCAGATACGCAGTATTTT. Translated, it gives CASSQEEGGGADTQYF.

J is TRBJ2-3 and V is TRBV6-6; tentative D call: TRBD2 (6 bases). Germline V gene data show CDR1 as MNHNY and CDR2 as SVGAGI (reference sequence). This CDR3 is 17 amino acids long. Trimming pared 0 bases from V and 0 bases from J, leaving 13 bases between. The chain's CDR3 is CASSYSKSSESTDTQYF. CDR3 bases: TGTGCCAGCAGTTACTCGAAATCTAGCGAAAGCACAGATACGCAGTATTTT.

This clonotype came up once. The chain employs TRBV29-1 and TRBJ1-1; D gene unclear. Germline-derived CDR1 and CDR2 are SQVTM and ANQGSEA. This CDR3 is built from 12 residues. V lost 6 bases, J lost 6 bases, and 14 bases lay in between. CDR3 bases: TGCAGCGTCAAACCCGGCCGGTCTGAAGCTTTCTTT. Protein sequence: CSVKPGRSEAFF.

The chain carries TRBV12-3 or TRBV12-4 and TRBJ1-2; possible D gene TRBD1, 5 bases. The ends were cut back, 4 bases at V and 0 bases at J, with 12 bases in the middle. The CDR3 has 15 residues. CDR3 region: CASSSGLTANYGYTF. As DNA, the CDR3 is TGTGCCAGCAGTTCGGGGCTCACTGCTAACTATGGCTACACCTTC.

This clonotype was picked up many times. The rearrangement uses TRBV2 and TRBJ2-1; 10 nucleotides align to TRBD2. J lost 6 bases, V lost 7 bases, and 6 bases had no gene match. Germline-derived CDR1 and CDR2 are SNHLY and FYNNEI. The CDR3 length is 14 residues. The CDR3 DNA follows: TGTGCCAGCATGTCAGCGGGAGGGACCAATGAGCAGTTCTTC. Its protein is CASMSAGGTNEQFF.

This clonotype has at least ten counts. V is TRBV12-3 or TRBV12-4 and J is TRBJ1-3; 7 nucleotides align to TRBD1. Trimming cost V 5 bases and J 4 bases; bases outside gene matches: 8. CDR3 length: 15 amino acids. The CDR3 sequence is CASSRDRAVGNTIYF. The CDR3, as DNA: TGTGCCAGCAGTCGCGACAGGGCAGTAGGAAACACCATATATTTT.

The rearrangement joins TRBV7-2 to TRBJ1-1; D is uncertain. This CDR3 has 13 amino acids. Between the trimmed V and J ends, which lost 5 bases and 5 bases, there was a span of 12 bases. Germline CDR1 and CDR2: SGHTA and FQGNSA. The CDR3 DNA follows: TGTGCCAGCAGCCTTAGCAGGTATACTGAAGCTTTCTTT. Its protein is CASSLSRYTEAFF.

This clonotype turned up a few times. The V and J genes are TRBV7-3 and TRBJ1-6; D is unresolved. V lost 1 base and J lost 9, with 13 bases in between. Germline CDR1 reads SGHTA; CDR2 reads FQGTGA. The CDR3 totals 15 residues. This CDR3 is CASSLMGGSFSPLHF. The CDR3, as DNA: TGTGCCAGCAGCTTAATGGGAGGATCCTTTTCACCCCTCCACTTT.

The gene calls are TRBV28 and TRBJ2-2, with 9 bases fitting TRBD2. V lost 5 bases to trimming and J lost 1 base; unmatched junction nucleotides: 2. The CDR3 totals 15 residues. Germline V gives CDR1 MDHEN, CDR2 SYDVKM. CDR3 DNA sequence: TGTGCCAGCAGTCCAGCGGGAGGGAACACCGGGGAGCTGTTTTTT. Its protein is CASSPAGGNTGELFF.

The V and J genes are TRBV2 and TRBJ2-7; D is possibly TRBD1 (6 bases). Germline CDR1 reads SNHLY; CDR2 reads FYNNEI. V was shortened by 4 bases and J by 2 bases, with 12 bases between the two germline ends. The CDR3 extends over 14 amino acids. This CDR3 reads CASSGGTPTYEQYF. The CDR3 nucleotides are TGTGCCAGCAGTGGGGGGACACCTACCTACGAGCAGTACTTC.

Ten or more counts support this clonotype. The CDR3 loop reads CASSHGGSPNTGELFF. CDR3 DNA sequence: TGCGCCAGCAGCCACGGAGGGTCACCGAACACCGGGGAGCTGTTTTTT. The rearrangement joins TRBV4-3 to TRBJ2-2; tentative D call: TRBD2 (6 bases). This CDR3 is 16 amino acids long. With 3 bases removed from V and 0 bases from J, the gap between germline ends came to 11 bases. Germline V gene sequence: CDR1 LGHNA, CDR2 YSLEER.

This clonotype occurred a few times. The J gene is TRBJ2-7, the V gene TRBV7-2, with a possible D match to TRBD1 (6 bases). V was clipped by 2 bases and J by 5 bases, with 13 bases between them. Germline V CDR1 and CDR2: SGHTA, FQGNSA. The CDR3 length is 14 residues. The CDR3 nucleotides are TGTGCCAGCAGCTTATACAGGGAATCGAACGAGCAGTACTTC. Translating gives CASSLYRESNEQYF.

This clonotype was recorded many times. This chain uses TRBV19 with TRBJ1-1; D gene ambiguous. V lost 5 bases and J 0 bases, leaving 13 bases between the germline ends. CDR3 length equals 15 residues. Germline values: CDR1 LNHDA, CDR2 SQIVND (reference sequence). CDR3 sequence reads: CASSLRTHLNTEAFF. In nucleotides, the CDR3 is TGTGCCAGTAGTCTTAGGACGCACCTGAACACTGAAGCTTTCTTT.

The rearrangement links TRBV7-2 to TRBJ2-6; D could derive from TRBD1 or TRBD2 (6 bases each). This CDR3 spans 17 amino acids. Germline CDR1 reads SGHTA; CDR2 reads FQGNSA. V was trimmed by 4 bases and J by 4 bases, leaving 17 bases between them. The CDR3 region is CASSSLGGAVGANVLTF. The CDR3 nucleotides are TGTGCCAGCAGCTCCTTGGGGGGCGCGGTAGGGGCCAACGTCCTGACTTTC. The full variable domain, completed using reference TRBV7-2 and TRBJ2-6, is GAGVSQSPSNKVTEKGKDVELRCDPISGHTALYWYRQSLGQGLEFLIYFQGNSAPDKSGLPSDRFSAERTGGSVSTLTIQRTQQEDSAVYLCASSSLGGAVGANVLTFGAGSRLTVL.

This clonotype has more than one count but fewer than ten. The chain recombines TRBV2 with TRBJ1-6, with D perhaps matching TRBD1 (6 bases). Trimming removed 1 base at V and 9 bases at J, with 10 bases between. This CDR3 region has 14 residues. Germline loops: CDR1 SNHLY, CDR2 FYNNEI. The chain's CDR3 is CASSEEGGSSPLHF. In nucleotides, the CDR3 is TGTGCCAGCAGTGAAGAAGGGGGAAGTTCACCCCTCCACTTT. Variable domain in full (rest from reference TRBV2 and TRBJ1-6): EPEVTQTPSHQVTQMGQEVILRCVPISNHLYFYWYRQILGQKVEFLVSFYNNEISEKSEIFDDQFSVERPDGSNFTLKIRSTKLEDSAMYFCASSEEGGSSPLHFGNGTRLTVT.

CDR3 nucleotides: TGTGCCAGCAGTTCTCTACCGCCTGGCTCCGGGACACTCTTCAATTCGGTGCAGTACTTC. This encodes CASSSLPPGSGTLFNSVQYF. V gene TRBV6-2 or TRBV6-3 combines with J gene TRBJ2-7, with D possibly being TRBD1 (6 bases). V shed 4 bases and J shed 9 bases, with 37 bases lying between them. The CDR3 runs to 20 residues. Germline V gene sequence: CDR1 MNHEY, CDR2 SVGEGT.

The rearrangement joins TRBV12-3 or TRBV12-4 to TRBJ2-1, with D tentatively TRBD1 (6 bases). V gave up 6 bases and J gave up 0 bases, with 21 bases separating them. The CDR3 extends over 18 amino acids. In DNA form, the CDR3 reads TGTGCCAGCAGCCGTCCGAGGGGGAAGAGGAACTCCTACAATGAGCAGTTCTTC. Translation: CASSRPRGKRNSYNEQFF.

This clonotype occurred many times. This chain connects TRBV5-6 to TRBJ2-2, with 12 bases aligning to TRBD2. Germline V lookup: CDR1 SGHDT, CDR2 YYEEEE. This CDR3 region has 17 residues. V lost 4 bases and J lost 5; bases outside the gene matches: 9. CDR3 in DNA: TGTGCCAGCAGCGTGACTAGCGGGAGAGGTCCGACCGGGGAGCTGTTTTTT. As protein: CASSVTSGRGPTGELFF.

V is TRBV7-6 and J is TRBJ2-2; 7 positions match TRBD2. CDR3 length equals 20 residues. V lost 0 bases and J lost 1; bases outside the gene matches: 14. Germline V lookup: CDR1 SGHVS, CDR2 FNYEAQ. The CDR3 nucleotides are TGTGCCAGCAGCTTAGCTGGTTTGGTGAGGGCTAGCGGGAACACCGGGGAGCTGTTTTTT. Its protein product is CASSLAGLVRASGNTGELFF.

Ten or more counts support this clonotype. The chain has TRBV7-8 and TRBJ2-7; no definite D call. CDR1 and CDR2 from the germline V gene are SGHVS and FQNEAQ. V was trimmed by 4 bases and J by 4 bases, leaving 14 bases between them. This CDR3 has 14 amino acids. The CDR3 DNA follows: TGTGCCAGCAGCTCCCCCCCACGTTGGTACGAGCAGTACTTC. This gives the protein CASSSPPRWYEQYF.